Below, 24 T cell receptor beta chains from the same sample are listed, as sequenced in a study of blood T cell repertoires in COVID-19. The repertoire was sequenced with immunoSEQ multiplex PCR; TCRdb's copy has only in-frame clones and lacks some. The data hold 85,000 to 95,000 clones, with about 84% observed a single time. Sequencing input: peripheral blood. The receptors stem from a human donor in a cohort sampled during active COVID-19.

Only one count was recorded for this clone. This chain's CDR3 is CASSFGTGFYGYTF. CDR3 nucleotide sequence: TGTGCCAGCAGCTTCGGGACAGGGTTCTATGGCTACACCTTC. The rearrangement links TRBV7-2 to TRBJ1-2; 9 bases are a match to TRBD1. Germline assignment: CDR1 SGHTA and CDR2 FQGNSA. The junction had 3 bases not matched to a gene; V was cut back by 3 bases and J by 4 bases. CDR3 length: 14 amino acids.

This clone was seen a few times. This chain links TRBV7-9 with TRBJ1-5; D not resolved. With 5 bases removed from V and 5 bases from J, the gap between germline ends came to 10 bases. CDR1 SEHNR and CDR2 FQNEAQ come from the germline V gene (reference sequence). The length of the CDR3 is 13 residues. The CDR3 is CASSTLGDQPQHF. The CDR3 coding sequence is TGTGCCAGCAGCACACTAGGCGATCAGCCCCAGCATTTT.

The V call is TRBV6-1, the J call TRBJ1-5, with unresolved D. The CDR3 consists of 13 residues. V was shortened by 3 bases and J by 7 bases, with 10 bases between the two germline ends. CDR1 MNHNS and CDR2 SASEGT come from the germline V gene. CDR3 region: CASSDWVGQPQHF. The CDR3 nucleotides read TGTGCCAGCAGTGATTGGGTCGGGCAGCCCCAGCATTTT.

The chain uses TRBV4-3 and TRBJ2-7; no clear D. Trimming left V 0 bases short and J 0 bases short, with 6 bases between. The CDR3 sequence is 14 residues long. The germline V gene has CDR1 LGHNA and CDR2 YSLEER. The CDR3 loop reads CASSQEGNSYEQYF. CDR3 coding DNA: TGCGCCAGCAGCCAAGAGGGCAACTCCTACGAGCAGTACTTC.

The V gene is TRBV4-3, the J gene TRBJ2-1; D possibly corresponds to TRBD2 (7 bases). V was pared by 0 bases and J by 4 bases, with 16 bases between. The CDR3 covers 17 residues. Germline V gene sequence: CDR1 LGHNA, CDR2 YSLEER. The CDR3 sequence is CASSQDGAGANYNEQFF. The CDR3, as DNA: TGCGCCAGCAGCCAAGATGGGGCGGGGGCGAATTACAATGAGCAGTTCTTC.

The genes are TRBV28 and TRBJ2-7; 12 nucleotides agree with TRBD2. With V trimmed by 5 bases and J by 1 base, 6 bases remained unmatched. This CDR3 is built from 16 residues. The V gene's germline CDR1 is MDHEN and CDR2 SYDVKM. The CDR3 sequence is CASSRPGLAGSYEQYF. The CDR3, as DNA: TGTGCCAGCAGTCGCCCGGGACTAGCGGGTTCCTACGAGCAGTACTTC. The whole variable domain, remainder taken from reference TRBV28 and TRBJ2-7, is DVKVTQSSRYLVKRTGEKVFLECVQDMDHENMFWYRQDPGLGLRLIYFSYDVKMKEKGDIPEGYSVSREKKERFSLILESASTNQTSMYLCASSRPGLAGSYEQYFGPGTRLTVT.

In DNA, the CDR3 is TGCAGCGTTGTCCTATGGGCTGCCATAGTAGATACGCAGTATTTT. Translation: CSVVLWAAIVDTQYF. The J gene is TRBJ2-3, the V gene TRBV29-1; no definite D call. The length of the CDR3 is 15 residues. V was clipped by 4 bases and J by 5 bases, with 19 bases between them. Germline loops: CDR1 SQVTM, CDR2 ANQGSEA.

The J gene is TRBJ2-5, the V gene TRBV2, with TRBD1 identical over 8 bases. CDR1 is SNHLY, CDR2 FYNNEI, per germline. Trimming took 6 bases from V and 7 from J; bases not matched to a gene: 7. The CDR3 extends over 13 amino acids. CDR3 in DNA: TGTGCCAGCAGCGGACAGGGCCAGGGGACCCAGTACTTC. Amino acid sequence: CASSGQGQGTQYF. The whole variable domain, filled in from reference TRBV2 and TRBJ2-5, reads EPEVTQTPSHQVTQMGQEVILRCVPISNHLYFYWYRQILGQKVEFLVSFYNNEISEKSEIFDDQFSVERPDGSNFTLKIRSTKLEDSAMYFCASSGQGQGTQYFGPGTRLLVL.

The gene calls are TRBV12-5 and TRBJ1-4; D not resolved. Germline V gene lookup returns CDR1 LGHNT and CDR2 FRNRAP. V was trimmed by 5 bases and J by 10 bases, leaving 11 bases between them. The CDR3 has 12 residues. CDR3 residues: CASGGSLGKLFF. The CDR3 DNA follows: TGTGCTAGTGGTGGGAGTTTGGGAAAACTGTTTTTT.

The chain has TRBV11-2 and TRBJ2-1; D is ambiguous. V was cut by 3 bases and J by 9 bases, with 12 bases left in between. CDR1 and CDR2 from the germline V gene are SGHAT and FQNNGV. The length of the CDR3 is 13 residues. The CDR3 DNA sequence: TGTGCCAGCAGCTTGGTACAGTATTTTGAGCAGTTCTTC. As protein: CASSLVQYFEQFF.

V gene TRBV9 combines with J gene TRBJ2-5, with D perhaps TRBD2 (6 bases). V shed 4 bases and J shed 1 base, with 14 bases lying between them. Germline CDR1 is SGDLS and CDR2 is YYNGEE. This CDR3 region has 15 residues. In DNA form, the CDR3 reads TGTGCCAGCAGCATAGGGACTCAGCCCCAAGAGACCCAGTACTTC. Its translation: CASSIGTQPQETQYF.

The genes are TRBV6-5 and TRBJ2-5, with 13 bases that match TRBD2. The CDR3 covers 15 residues. CDR1 and CDR2 (germline): MNHEY, SVGAGI. V lost 6 bases to trimming and J lost 5 bases; unmatched junction nucleotides: 6. CDR3: CASRRTSGSYETQYF. DNA of the CDR3: TGTGCCAGCAGGCGGACTAGCGGGAGCTATGAGACCCAGTACTTC.

The chain is built from TRBV7-9 and TRBJ2-2; 9 nucleotides align to TRBD1. Trimming took 3 bases from V and 7 from J; bases not matched to a gene: 6. The CDR3 runs to 15 residues. CDR1 is SEHNR, CDR2 FQNEAQ, per germline (reference sequence). Written as DNA, the CDR3 is TGTGCCAGCAGCTTGGGACAGGGATTGGGCGGGGAGCTGTTTTTT. Translating it yields CASSLGQGLGGELFF.

This rearrangement joins TRBV5-6 to TRBJ2-3; 9 nucleotides align to TRBD2. Trimming removed 4 bases from V and 4 bases from J; junction bases left unmatched: 13. This CDR3 is built from 17 residues. Germline V gene data show CDR1 as SGHDT and CDR2 as YYEEEE. The CDR3 is CASSPGTSRRQPDTQYF. Here the CDR3 DNA reads TGTGCCAGCAGCCCCGGGACTAGCCGAAGGCAGCCAGATACGCAGTATTTT.

This clone appeared a few times. The chain uses TRBV4-3 and TRBJ1-4; 7 positions match TRBD1. V lost 4 bases, J lost 7 bases, and 9 bases stayed unmatched. The length of the CDR3 is 15 residues. Germline lookup yields CDR1 LGHNA and CDR2 YSLEER. Here the CDR3 DNA reads TGCGCCAGCAGCCGGGCCTTTACAGGGGTTGAAAAACTGTTTTTT. As protein: CASSRAFTGVEKLFF.

This chain connects TRBV28 to TRBJ2-7; TRBD2 is a possible D gene (5 bases). The germline V gene has CDR1 MDHEN and CDR2 SYDVKM. The ends were cut back, 6 bases at V and 9 bases at J, with 12 bases in the middle. The CDR3 runs 11 residues. The CDR3 bases are TGTGCCAGCAGCACCCTTCGGGGGCAGTACTTC. Its protein product is CASSTLRGQYF. Looking up the rest from reference TRBV28 and TRBJ2-7 gives the full variable domain: DVKVTQSSRYLVKRTGEKVFLECVQDMDHENMFWYRQDPGLGLRLIYFSYDVKMKEKGDIPEGYSVSREKKERFSLILESASTNQTSMYLCASSTLRGQYFGPGTRLTVT.

The chain has TRBV6-2 or TRBV6-3 and TRBJ2-2, with D maybe TRBD2 (5 bases). V shed 5 bases and J shed 2 bases, with 9 bases lying between them. The CDR3 covers 14 residues. CDR1 is MNHEY, CDR2 SVGEGT, per germline. CDR3 nucleotide sequence: TGTGCCAGCAGTACGGACTTTAACACCGGGGAGCTGTTTTTT. This gives the protein CASSTDFNTGELFF.

The chain's CDR3 is CAVPAREGTGELFF. The CDR3 bases are TGTGCCGTACCCGCCCGGGAAGGCACCGGGGAGCTGTTTTTT. The V gene is TRBV19, the J gene TRBJ2-2; weak D call: TRBD2 (5 bases). This CDR3 region has 14 residues. V gave up 11 bases and J gave up 4 bases, with 17 bases separating them. Germline V gene data show CDR1 as LNHDA and CDR2 as SQIVND (reference sequence).

Only a few counts were recorded for this clone. The V call is TRBV5-5, the J call TRBJ2-2; D is uncertain. This CDR3 has 14 residues. CDR1 is SGHKS and CDR2 is YYEKEE in the germline V gene (reference sequence). V dropped 0 bases and J dropped 10 bases, with 13 bases sitting between them. Here the CDR3 DNA reads TGTGCCAGCAGCTTGGTCGGTCGTTCAACGGAGCTGTTTTTT. This encodes CASSLVGRSTELFF.

The chain links TRBV5-4 to TRBJ2-1; possible D gene TRBD2, 7 bases. The CDR3 totals 15 residues. In germline, CDR1 is SGHNT, CDR2 YYREEE (reference sequence). V was shortened by 4 bases and J by 8 bases, with 19 bases between the two germline ends. The CDR3 here is CASSPRTVLAHEQFF. The CDR3 DNA sequence: TGTGCCAGCAGCCCCCGGACAGTACTAGCGCATGAGCAGTTCTTC. Full variable domain (rest looked up from reference TRBV5-4 and TRBJ2-1): ETGVTQSPTHLIKTRGQQVTLRCSSQSGHNTVSWYQQALGQGPQFIFQYYREEENGRGNFPPRFSGLQFPNYSSELNVNALELDDSALYLCASSPRTVLAHEQFFGPGTRLTVL.

The J gene is TRBJ2-5, the V gene TRBV3-1 (or the pseudogene TRBV3-2), with D possibly being TRBD2 (5 bases). This CDR3 has 16 residues. The germline V and J ends were trimmed by 2 bases and 4 bases, with 17 bases remaining between them. Germline loops: CDR1 LGHDT, CDR2 YNNKEL (reference sequence). The CDR3 here is CASSQKDSNAGETQYF. For the CDR3, the DNA is TGTGCCAGCAGCCAAAAGGACTCCAACGCGGGAGAGACCCAGTACTTC.

The chain joins TRBV5-4 to TRBJ2-3; 11 positions match TRBD2. With V trimmed by 3 bases and J by 3 bases, 15 bases remained unmatched. Germline V gene lookup returns CDR1 SGHNT and CDR2 YYREEE (reference sequence). This CDR3 has 19 amino acids. DNA for the CDR3: TGTGCCAGCAGCTGGAGTACTAGCGGGAGTTTAGGGGGGACAGATACGCAGTATTTT. Translated, it gives CASSWSTSGSLGGTDTQYF.

This clone occurred once. The gene calls are TRBV12-5 and TRBJ1-4; D is unresolved. The CDR3 contains 13 residues. The germline gives CDR1 LGHNT, CDR2 FRNRAP. V lost 6 bases and J lost 5, with 10 bases in between. This CDR3 reads CASGRTENEKLFF. CDR3 DNA: TGTGCTAGTGGCAGGACTGAAAATGAAAAACTGTTTTTT.

J is TRBJ2-2 and V is TRBV30; D gene uncertain. The V gene's germline CDR1 is GTSNPN and CDR2 SVGIG (reference sequence). V lost 0 bases, J lost 2 bases, and 7 bases lay in between. The CDR3 has 14 amino acids. The CDR3 spells CAWSVQLNTGELFF. The DNA of the CDR3 is TGTGCCTGGAGTGTACAGCTCAACACCGGGGAGCTGTTTTTT.